A selection of T cell receptor beta chains follows, all from one sample in a study of response to subunit inactivated influenza vaccine. From the RT-PCR reads, TCRdb called clonotypes with MiXCR, one entry per CDR3 protein. The table lists more than 450,000 distinct CDR3 sequences, around 11% of them singletons. The same sample was also used in a study of T cells expressing NK-cell markers.

The starting material was PBMCs from blood, obtained on the day of vaccination. The receptors originated from a man in his forties or fifties who received an inactivated influenza vaccine. The CDR3 runs from the conserved cysteine through the conserved F or W. The D gene is left open where the match is weak. Clone size is shown for a subset of rows, as once, few, many or a class of expanded clone.

j_call d_call v_call clone_size cdr3_nt cdr3_aa
TRBJ2-7 NA TRBV6-1 NA TGTGCCAGCAGTCCCGGGGAGGACTCCTACGAGCAGTACTTC CASSPGEDSYEQYF
TRBJ2-5 NA TRBV24-1 few TGTGCCACCAGTGATGGGGGCATGATCCAAGAGACCCAGTACTTC CATSDGGMIQETQYF
TRBJ2-3 NA TRBV6-1 few TGTGCCAGCAGTGAATTCGGGCCGAGGCTAGCCACAGATACGCAGTATTTT CASSEFGPRLATDTQYF
TRBJ1-2 NA TRBV12-3/TRBV12-4 many TGTGCCAGCAGTTTAGAGTCAGCCTATGGCTACACCTTC CASSLESAYGYTF
TRBJ2-7 NA TRBV9 NA TGTGCCAGCAGCGTAGATTTAGATCCCTCCTACGAGCAGTACTTC CASSVDLDPSYEQYF
TRBJ2-7 NA TRBV4-2 NA TGTGCCAGCAGCCAAGGATTCGGGGCCAGCTACGAGCAGTACTTC CASSQGFGASYEQYF
TRBJ2-4 NA TRBV7-3 NA TGTGCCAGCAGCCCTCCTAACAGGAACATTCAGTACTTC CASSPPNRNIQYF
TRBJ1-2 NA TRBV7-2 NA TGTGCCAGCAGCTCCCGCGACAGGATGAGAACACGTGGCTACACCTTC CASSSRDRMRTRGYTF
TRBJ2-7 NA TRBV20-1 NA TGCAGTGCTAGAGACCCTCGGCGGGTTACCCCCTACGAGCAGTACTTC CSARDPRRVTPYEQYF
TRBJ1-6 NA TRBV9 few TGTGCCAGCAGCGTAGAGCTGGCGTATAATTCACCCCTCCACTTT CASSVELAYNSPLHF
TRBJ2-6 NA TRBV6-4 NA TGTGCCAGCAGTGTGGGGGGCTCTGGGGCCAACGTCCTGACTTTC CASSVGGSGANVLTF
TRBJ2-5 TRBD1 TRBV2 many TGTGCCAGCAGTCAAAGACAGGGCGGAGAGACCCAGTACTTC CASSQRQGGETQYF
TRBJ2-3 TRBD2 TRBV19 NA TGTGCCAGTAGATTGGGGACTAGCGGGATCCAATACCGCGTCACGAATACGCAGTATTTT CASRLGTSGIQYRVTNTQYF
TRBJ2-3 NA TRBV29-1 few TGCAGCGTCCGGCAGTGGGAGGGCACAGATACGCAGTATTTT CSVRQWEGTDTQYF
TRBJ2-3 NA TRBV5-1 many TGCGCCAGCAGCCTTCACCTTGGGGCAGATACGCAGTATTTT CASSLHLGADTQYF
TRBJ2-7 NA TRBV11-2 few TGTGCCAGCAGCACAAATCACAGGGTACTCGAGCAGTACTTC CASSTNHRVLEQYF
TRBJ1-2 TRBD1 TRBV4-3 few TGCGCCAGCAGCCAAGACTCACAGGGGGGAGGCTACACCTTC CASSQDSQGGGYTF
TRBJ1-3 NA TRBV5-5 few TGTGCCAGCAGCCCATCCTCCTTCTCTGGAAACACCATATATTTT CASSPSSFSGNTIYF
TRBJ2-4 NA TRBV28 many TGTGCCAGCAGTTTAACCAGTCTTCGCGGAAACCGAGCCAAAAACATTCAGTACTTC CASSLTSLRGNRAKNIQYF
TRBJ2-3 NA TRBV2 many TGTGCCAGCAACCTAGCGTCTATTAGCACAGATACGCAGTATTTT CASNLASISTDTQYF
TRBJ1-5 TRBD1 TRBV10-2 NA TGCGCCAGCAGTGACCCCGGACAGGGCGTTGAGCCCCAGCATTTT CASSDPGQGVEPQHF
TRBJ1-2 TRBD1 TRBV20-1 few TGCAGTGCTCGGACCGGGACAGGGCGAGGCTACACCTTC CSARTGTGRGYTF
TRBJ2-5 TRBD1 TRBV25-1 NA TGTGCCAGCCGCCACCGGGACAGGGGACAAGAGACCCAGTACTTC CASRHRDRGQETQYF
TRBJ2-2 NA TRBV15 NA TGTGCCACCAGCAGACTCCTAGGGGTTTCAAGTTCCGGGGAGCTGTTTTTT CATSRLLGVSSSGELFF
TRBJ2-7 NA TRBV3-1 many TGTGCCAGCAGCCAGGACCAGGGATCCTACGAGCAGTACTTC CASSQDQGSYEQYF
TRBJ2-3 NA TRBV5-1 NA TGCGCCAGCAGCTTACCTGAAGGGCGGGGCCTATCCACAGATACGCAGTATTTT CASSLPEGRGLSTDTQYF
TRBJ2-1 NA TRBV21-1 many TGTAGGGGTGCGCTCGACAATGAGCAGTTCTTC CRGALDNEQFF
TRBJ2-1 NA TRBV20-1 NA TGCAGTGCTAGATCCCCAACCGGGGGCACCTACAATGAGCAGTTCTTC CSARSPTGGTYNEQFF
TRBJ2-5 NA TRBV15 NA TGTGCCACCAGCAGAGCCCCCACCTTAGGCAGAGAGACCCAGTACTTC CATSRAPTLGRETQYF
TRBJ2-2 NA TRBV27 few TGTGCCAGCAGCCCAGGGGGGTGGGCGAGCACCGGGGAGCTGTTTTTT CASSPGGWASTGELFF
TRBJ2-7 TRBD1 TRBV6-1 few TGTGCCAGCAGTCGACAGGGGAACTCCTACGAGCAGTACTTC CASSRQGNSYEQYF
TRBJ2-7 NA TRBV4-1 NA TGCGCCAGCAGCCCGTGGCCGGAGGGCTACGAGCAGTACTTC CASSPWPEGYEQYF
TRBJ2-2 TRBD2 TRBV11-1 many TGTGCCAGCAGCCCCCGTCTAGCGGGGTTCACCGGGGAGCTGTTTTTT CASSPRLAGFTGELFF
TRBJ2-2 TRBD2 TRBV29-1 many TGCAGCGTTCCGGGACTAGCGGGAGCCGGGGAGCTGTTTTTT CSVPGLAGAGELFF
TRBJ2-7 NA TRBV11-1 NA TGTGCCAGCAGCTTAGGTTTGTTGGGGGCTTTTACCGACGAGCAGTACTTC CASSLGLLGAFTDEQYF
TRBJ2-2 TRBD1 TRBV10-3 few TGTGCCATCAAAGGACAGGGGGCTCGCACCGGGGAGCTGTTTTTT CAIKGQGARTGELFF
TRBJ2-7 TRBD2 TRBV5-1 NA TGCGCCAGCAGCCAGCGGGAGAGGACCTACGAGCAGTACTTC CASSQRERTYEQYF
TRBJ2-2 NA TRBV5-5 few TGTGCCAGCAGGGGAGGTCAGTCGAACACCGGGGAGCTGTTTTTT CASRGGQSNTGELFF
TRBJ1-5 NA TRBV12-3/TRBV12-4 NA TGTGCCAGCAGTTTTAGGACAGTAAATCAGCCCCAGCATTTT CASSFRTVNQPQHF
TRBJ2-5 TRBD2 TRBV7-9 NA TGTGCCAGCAGCTGGCCGGGACTAGCGGATCAAGAGACCCAGTACTTC CASSWPGLADQETQYF
TRBJ2-4 NA TRBV7-9 NA TGTGCCAGTGCGACCTCGGGGAACATTCAGTACTTC CASATSGNIQYF